This T cell receptor beta chain originates from a study of T cells in Graves' hyperthyroidism and ophthalmopathy. General observations from the study: Model predictions of ophthalmopathy came a median 6.5 months before onset.

It was RNA transcripts that yielded the amplified TCR beta CDR3 regions. Using the HTBI primer set, a first-round RT-PCR was run on the TCR CDR3. MiXCR, run by TCRdb on the multiplex PCR reads, gives a single entry per CDR3 protein. Among around 500,000 distinct CDR3 sequences, under 15% were seen once, and the ten largest hold under 20%. This clonotype appeared many times. Antigen specificity is unknown. Germline lookup yields CDR1 SNHLY and CDR2 FYNNEI. V lost 6 bases, J lost 8 bases, and 11 bases lay in between. This CDR3 region has 12 residues. The specimen was blood. The source is a woman younger than 35 with Graves' hyperthyroidism. This rearrangement joins TRBV2 to TRBJ2-1; D is unclear. The CDR3 DNA reads TGTGCCAGCAGGCTCATTAGGGATGAGCAGTTCTTC. Protein product: CASRLIRDEQFF.